This entry describes one T cell receptor beta chain. Its antigen is unknown. Described treatment: approximately 18 received Ad26.COV2.S at low or high dose, single or two shots; roughly five received placebo; per-sample allocation not given. Material that was analyzed had been drawn on day 63 after the first vaccine or placebo injection. TCRdb's copy holds only in-frame clones and misses some; the assay was immunoSEQ multiplex PCR. This repertoire shows 440,000 or so clones, 80% to 95% found once; its top ten account for approximately 4.3%. The entry originates in a study of Ad26.COV2.S vaccination and SARS-CoV-2 variants. Study background: Donor had been placed in the Ad26.COV2.S arm of the COV1001 trial. Into the muscle, Ad26.COV2.S was dosed once or twice, 56 days apart. Study-wide points: Recipients of either vaccine or placebo displayed similar breadth of non-spike TCRs.

V was clipped by 2 bases and J by 0 bases, with 8 bases between them. The CDR3 loop spans 15 amino acids. Germline lookup yields CDR1 LNHDA and CDR2 SQIVND (reference sequence). The chain joins TRBV19 to TRBJ1-5; D unclear. Sequences were derived from peripheral blood, sampled in a trial of Ad26.COV2.S vaccine versus placebo. This TCR derives from a person between 18 and 65 years old who received the Ad26.COV2.S COVID-19 vaccine or a placebo. For the CDR3, the DNA is TGTGCCAGTAGTATATTCGGATTTAGCAATCAGCCCCAGCATTTT. Translated: CASSIFGFSNQPQHF. Based on the CDR3 plus reference TRBV19 and TRBJ1-5, the full variable domain is DGGITQSPKYLFRKEGQNVTLSCEQNLNHDAMYWYRQDPGQGLRLIYYSQIVNDFQKGDIAEGYSVSREKKESFPLTVTSAQKNPTAFYLCASSIFGFSNQPQHFGDGTRLSIL.